The 17 T cell receptor beta chains reported below all come from one sample, sequenced in a study of T-cell memory formation after mild COVID-19 (dated by TCRdb to the early 2020s). Library preparation was by 5' RACE. The data were produced on an Illumina NovaSeq 6000. TCRdb trimmed public reads at Q25 via fastp, called clones via MiXCR and kept in-frame beta chains. Records with the same CDR3 protein are collapsed into one entry carrying the most frequent genes and DNA. The sample yields 300,000 to 400,000 distinct CDR3 sequences; 25% to 30% were counted once. The ten largest clones take up roughly 14% of the sample. The sample comprised PBMCs or a T cell subset sorted from them (not recorded which). Source of these receptors: an adult woman who had mild COVID-19 (a few samples of this study predate the infection). The sample titles of this study are shuffled in the database, so cell type and time point are left out; the donor was told from shared clones.

J is TRBJ2-1 and V is TRBV4-1; D gene unclear. Trimming shortened V by 4 bases and J by 8 bases, and 6 bases separated the two germline ends. This CDR3 has 11 amino acids. Germline V gives CDR1 MGHRA, CDR2 YSYEKL. The CDR3 DNA reads as TGCGCCAGCAGCCGGGCGGATGAGCAGTTCTTC. Protein: CASSRADEQFF.

The V call is TRBV20-1, the J call TRBJ2-7; D is perhaps TRBD1 (6 bases). V lost 0 bases and J 2 bases, leaving 14 bases between the germline ends. The CDR3 is made up of 15 amino acids. The germline CDR1 and CDR2 sequences are DFQATT and SNEGSKA (reference sequence). DNA of the CDR3: TGCAGTGCTAGAGATCCCGGTAGGGGGACCTACGAGCAGTACTTC. It codes for CSARDPGRGTYEQYF.

This clonotype was seen a few times. The chain combines TRBV10-3 with TRBJ1-1; D ambiguous. The CDR3 covers 12 residues. With 6 bases removed from V and 1 base from J, the gap between germline ends came to 6 bases. The germline gives CDR1 ENHRY, CDR2 SYGVKD. CDR3: CAISPSNTEAFF. CDR3 sequence (DNA): TGTGCCATCAGCCCCTCGAACACTGAAGCTTTCTTT.

This clonotype was counted a few times. The rearrangement uses TRBV15 and TRBJ2-1; 7 bases agree with TRBD1. Germline values: CDR1 LNHNV, CDR2 YYDKDF (reference sequence). The CDR3 covers 14 residues. The junction had 3 bases not matched to a gene; V was cut back by 0 bases and J by 7 bases. In DNA, the CDR3 is TGTGCCACCAGCAGAGAGGGCAGGGGGAATGAGCAGTTCTTC. As protein: CATSREGRGNEQFF.

This clonotype occurred a few times. The CDR3 here is CASSQGIHEQYF. The CDR3, as DNA: TGTGCCAGCAGCCAAGGAATCCACGAGCAGTACTTC. This chain joins TRBV3-1 and TRBJ2-7; D is unclear. Germline V lookup: CDR1 LGHDT, CDR2 YNNKEL (reference sequence). The CDR3 sequence is 12 residues long. V lost 1 base to trimming and J lost 5 bases, with 6 bases between them.

The V call is TRBV9, the J call TRBJ1-2; D is ambiguous. Germline values: CDR1 SGDLS, CDR2 YYNGEE. Trimming took 0 bases from V and 6 from J, leaving 9 bases between them. The CDR3 length is 13 residues. This CDR3 is CASSVVEGHGYTF. CDR3 DNA sequence: TGTGCCAGCAGCGTAGTCGAGGGTCATGGCTACACCTTC.

This clonotype has more than one count but fewer than ten. This chain links TRBV5-4 with TRBJ2-7; no definite D call. The CDR3 has 15 amino acids. Germline values: CDR1 SGHNT, CDR2 YYREEE (reference sequence). The V end was cut by 4 bases, the J end by 2 bases, with 16 bases between. CDR3 DNA: TGTGCCAGCAGCCCGGACCCCACGGGTACCTACGAGCAGTACTTC. Protein product: CASSPDPTGTYEQYF. Supplemented by reference TRBV5-4 and TRBJ2-7, the full variable domain reads ETGVTQSPTHLIKTRGQQVTLRCSSQSGHNTVSWYQQALGQGPQFIFQYYREEENGRGNFPPRFSGLQFPNYSSELNVNALELDDSALYLCASSPDPTGTYEQYFGPGTRLTVT.

This clonotype was observed a handful of times. This chain links TRBV3-1 with TRBJ2-3, with D possibly TRBD2 on 6 matching bases. CDR1 and CDR2 from the germline V gene are LGHDT and YNNKEL (reference sequence). The length of the CDR3 is 16 residues. The V gene lost 4 bases and the J gene lost 4 bases, with 18 bases spanning the gap. The DNA of the CDR3 is TGTGCCAGCAGCCGGACGGGACGGTCGGGGGCAGATACGCAGTATTTT. Amino acids: CASSRTGRSGADTQYF.

The table lists this clonotype with a few counts. This chain joins TRBV18 and TRBJ1-1, with D unclear. The V end lost 0 bases, the J end lost 0 bases, and 8 bases lay between the germline ends. Germline CDR1 is KGHSH and CDR2 is LQKENI. This CDR3 spans 15 amino acids. For the CDR3, the DNA is TGTGCCAGCTCACCACCAGCTTATTTGAACACTGAAGCTTTCTTT. Protein product: CASSPPAYLNTEAFF.

V gene TRBV6-5 combines with J gene TRBJ2-7, with 11 nucleotides matching TRBD1. The V gene end was trimmed by 8 bases and the J gene end by 2 bases; junction bases not matched to a gene: 5. Germline V lookup: CDR1 MNHEY, CDR2 SVGAGI. The CDR3 contains 14 residues. The CDR3 loop reads CASRRGQGAYEQYF. CDR3 DNA sequence: TGTGCCAGCCGCCGGGGACAGGGGGCCTACGAGCAGTACTTC.

A word on this clonotype: Sequence at one end of the junction differs from germline and may be a read error. This sequence joins TRBV3-1 and TRBJ2-7; 8 bases align to TRBD2. CDR3 length equals 18 residues. Germline assignment: CDR1 LGHDT and CDR2 YNNKEL (reference sequence). DNA for the CDR3: TGTGCCAGCAGCGAAGAGAAGGGAGTGACTAGCGAGAACTACGAGCAGTACTTC. This gives the protein CASSEEKGVTSENYEQYF.

The CDR3 DNA reads as TGTGCCAGCAGCTTGAGCGGGACAGGGGGAAATACGCAGTATTTT. Residues: CASSLSGTGGNTQYF. The chain joins TRBV5-6 to TRBJ2-3; 11 bases are a match to TRBD1. CDR1 SGHDT and CDR2 YYEEEE come from the germline V gene. V shed 1 base and J 7 bases; nucleotides not matched to a gene: 5. This CDR3 contains 15 residues.

The chain is built from TRBV29-1 and TRBJ2-7; tentative D call: TRBD1 (5 bases). The germline CDR1 and CDR2 sequences are SQVTM and ANQGSEA. This CDR3 spans 13 amino acids. Trimming took off 6 bases at V and 3 bases at J, with 15 bases between the two ends. This CDR3 reads CSVEATQGYEQYF. As DNA, the CDR3 is TGCAGCGTCGAGGCGACTCAGGGCTACGAGCAGTACTTC.

This clonotype was counted a few times. CDR3: CSARGLVSYNEQFF. The DNA for the CDR3 is TGCAGTGCTAGGGGACTAGTTAGCTACAATGAGCAGTTCTTC. The chain combines TRBV20-1 with TRBJ2-1, with 8 bases lining up with TRBD2. The CDR3 runs 14 residues. The V segment lost 3 bases and the J segment 3 bases; nucleotides outside the gene matches: 4. From germline, CDR1 is DFQATT and CDR2 SNEGSKA (reference sequence).

The chain recombines TRBV5-1 with TRBJ2-3, with 14 bases identical to TRBD2. Germline values: CDR1 SGHRS, CDR2 YFSETQ. With V trimmed by 7 bases and J by 3 bases, 7 bases remained unmatched. This CDR3 is 16 amino acids long. The CDR3 DNA reads TGCGCCAGCCACCGGGGACTAGCGGGGGATACAGATACGCAGTATTTT. Its translation is CASHRGLAGDTDTQYF. The full variable domain, its missing parts supplied by reference TRBV5-1 and TRBJ2-3, is KAGVTQTPRYLIKTRGQQVTLSCSPISGHRSVSWYQQTPGQGLQFLFEYFSETQRNKGNFPGRFSGRQFSNSRSEMNVSTLELGDSALYLCASHRGLAGDTDTQYFGPGTRLTVL.

The chain couples TRBV27 to TRBJ2-1; 8 nucleotides match TRBD2. Germline values: CDR1 MNHEY, CDR2 SMNVEV (reference sequence). V was clipped by 8 bases and J by 6 bases; unmatched bases: 9. The CDR3 totals 14 residues. CDR3 amino acids: CASRPSGRPNEQFF. In DNA form, the CDR3 reads TGTGCCAGCCGCCCTAGCGGGCGGCCCAATGAGCAGTTCTTC.

A few counts support this clonotype. This chain links TRBV12-3 or TRBV12-4 with TRBJ2-1, with 10 bases matching TRBD1. V shed 6 bases and J 5 bases; nucleotides not matched to a gene: 7. The CDR3 covers 15 residues. DNA for the CDR3: TGTGCCAGCAGAAGTGACAGGGGGCATAACAATGAGCAGTTCTTC. This encodes CASRSDRGHNNEQFF.